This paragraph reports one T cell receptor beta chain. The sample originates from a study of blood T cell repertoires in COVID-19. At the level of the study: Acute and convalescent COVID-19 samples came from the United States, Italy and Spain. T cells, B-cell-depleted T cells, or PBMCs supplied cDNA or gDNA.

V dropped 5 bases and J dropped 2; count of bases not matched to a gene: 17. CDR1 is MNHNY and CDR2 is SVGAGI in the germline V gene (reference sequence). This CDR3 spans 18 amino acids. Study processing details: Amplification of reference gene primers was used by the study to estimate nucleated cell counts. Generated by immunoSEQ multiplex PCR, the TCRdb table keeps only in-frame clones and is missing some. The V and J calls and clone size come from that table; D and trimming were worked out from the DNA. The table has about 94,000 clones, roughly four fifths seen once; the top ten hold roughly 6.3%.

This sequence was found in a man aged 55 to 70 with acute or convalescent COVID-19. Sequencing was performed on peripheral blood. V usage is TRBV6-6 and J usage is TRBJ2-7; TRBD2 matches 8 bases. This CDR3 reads CASSPDLWESGGTYEQYF. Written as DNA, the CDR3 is TGTGCCAGCAGTCCCGACCTCTGGGAGAGCGGGGGCACCTACGAGCAGTACTTC.